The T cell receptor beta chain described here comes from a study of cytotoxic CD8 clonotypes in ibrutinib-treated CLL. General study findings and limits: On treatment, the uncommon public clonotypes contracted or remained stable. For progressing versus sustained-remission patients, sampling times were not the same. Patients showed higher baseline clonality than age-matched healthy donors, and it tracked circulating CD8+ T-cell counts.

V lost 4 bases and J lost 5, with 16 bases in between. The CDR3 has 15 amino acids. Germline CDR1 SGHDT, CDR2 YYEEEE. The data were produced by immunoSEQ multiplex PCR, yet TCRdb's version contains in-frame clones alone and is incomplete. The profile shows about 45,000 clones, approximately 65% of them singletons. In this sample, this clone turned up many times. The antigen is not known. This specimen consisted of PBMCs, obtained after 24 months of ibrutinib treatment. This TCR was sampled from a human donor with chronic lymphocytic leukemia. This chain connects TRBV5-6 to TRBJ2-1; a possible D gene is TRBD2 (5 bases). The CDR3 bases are TGTGCCAGCAGCAGGATCACGGGGTTCAACAATGAGCAGTTCTTC. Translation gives CASSRITGFNNEQFF.